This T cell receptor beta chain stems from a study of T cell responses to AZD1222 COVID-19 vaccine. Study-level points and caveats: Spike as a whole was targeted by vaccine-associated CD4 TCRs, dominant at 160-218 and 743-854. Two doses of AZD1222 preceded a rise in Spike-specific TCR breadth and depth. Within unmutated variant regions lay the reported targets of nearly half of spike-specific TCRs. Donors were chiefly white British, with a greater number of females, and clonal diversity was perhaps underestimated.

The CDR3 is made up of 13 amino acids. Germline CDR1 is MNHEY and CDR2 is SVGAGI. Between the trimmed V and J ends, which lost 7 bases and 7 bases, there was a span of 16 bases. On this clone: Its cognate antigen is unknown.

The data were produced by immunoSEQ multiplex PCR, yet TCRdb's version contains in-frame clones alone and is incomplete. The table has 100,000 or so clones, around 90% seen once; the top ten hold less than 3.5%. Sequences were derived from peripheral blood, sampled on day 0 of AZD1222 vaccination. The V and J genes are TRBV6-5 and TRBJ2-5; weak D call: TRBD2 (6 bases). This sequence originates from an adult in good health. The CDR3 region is CASNARAEGTQYF. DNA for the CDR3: TGTGCCAGCAACGCCCGGGCGGAGGGGACCCAGTACTTC.